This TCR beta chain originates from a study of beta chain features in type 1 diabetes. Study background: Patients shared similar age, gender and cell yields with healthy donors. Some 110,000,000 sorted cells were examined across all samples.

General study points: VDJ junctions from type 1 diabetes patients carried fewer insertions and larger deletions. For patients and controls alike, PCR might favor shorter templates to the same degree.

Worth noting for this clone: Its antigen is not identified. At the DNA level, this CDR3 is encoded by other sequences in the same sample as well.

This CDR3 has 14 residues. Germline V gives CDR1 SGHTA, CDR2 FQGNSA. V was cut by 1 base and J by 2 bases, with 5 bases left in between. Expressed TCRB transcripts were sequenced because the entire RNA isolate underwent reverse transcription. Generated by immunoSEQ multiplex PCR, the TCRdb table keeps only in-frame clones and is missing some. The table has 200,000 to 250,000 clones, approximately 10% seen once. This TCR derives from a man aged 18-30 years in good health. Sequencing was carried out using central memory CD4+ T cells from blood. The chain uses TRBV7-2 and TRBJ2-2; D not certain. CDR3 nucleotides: TGTGCCAGCAGCTTAGTTGTCAACACCGGGGAGCTGTTTTTT. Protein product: CASSLVVNTGELFF. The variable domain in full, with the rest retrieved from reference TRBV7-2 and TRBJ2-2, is GAGVSQSPSNKVTEKGKDVELRCDPISGHTALYWYRQSLGQGLEFLIYFQGNSAPDKSGLPSDRFSAERTGGSVSTLTIQRTQQEDSAVYLCASSLVVNTGELFFGEGSRLTVL.